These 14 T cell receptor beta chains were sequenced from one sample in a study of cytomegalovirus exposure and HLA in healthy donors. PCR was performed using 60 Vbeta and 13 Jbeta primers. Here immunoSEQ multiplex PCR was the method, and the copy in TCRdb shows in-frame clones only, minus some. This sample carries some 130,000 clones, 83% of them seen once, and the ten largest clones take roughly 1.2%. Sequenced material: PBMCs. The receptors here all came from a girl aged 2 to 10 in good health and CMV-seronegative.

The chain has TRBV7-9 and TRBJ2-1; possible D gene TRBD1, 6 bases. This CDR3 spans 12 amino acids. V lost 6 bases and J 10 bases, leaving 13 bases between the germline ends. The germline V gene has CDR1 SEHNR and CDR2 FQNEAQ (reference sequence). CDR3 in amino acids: CASSAFGQEQFF. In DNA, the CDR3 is TGTGCCAGCAGTGCTTTCGGACAGGAGCAGTTCTTC.

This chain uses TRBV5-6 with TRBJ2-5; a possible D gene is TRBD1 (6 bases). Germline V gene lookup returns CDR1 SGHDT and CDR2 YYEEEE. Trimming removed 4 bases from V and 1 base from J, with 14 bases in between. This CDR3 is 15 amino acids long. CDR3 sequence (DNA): TGTGCCAGCAGCAGATACACAGGGCCCCAAGAGACCCAGTACTTC. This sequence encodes CASSRYTGPQETQYF.

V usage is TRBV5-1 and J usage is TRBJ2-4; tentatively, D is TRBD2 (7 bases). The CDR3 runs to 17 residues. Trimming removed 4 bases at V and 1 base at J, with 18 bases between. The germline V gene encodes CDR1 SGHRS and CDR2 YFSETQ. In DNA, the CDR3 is TGCGCCAGCAGCACCTCGGGGGGCGTAGGTGCCAAAAACATTCAGTACTTC. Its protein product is CASSTSGGVGAKNIQYF.

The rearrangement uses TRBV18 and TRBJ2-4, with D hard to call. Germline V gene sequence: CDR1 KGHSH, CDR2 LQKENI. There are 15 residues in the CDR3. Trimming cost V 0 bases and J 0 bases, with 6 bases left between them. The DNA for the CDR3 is TGTGCCAGCTCACCACCGGAGTTAGCCAAAAACATTCAGTACTTC. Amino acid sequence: CASSPPELAKNIQYF. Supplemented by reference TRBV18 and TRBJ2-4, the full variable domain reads NAGVMQNPRHLVRRRGQEARLRCSPMKGHSHVYWYRQLPEEGLKFMVYLQKENIIDESGMPKERFSAEFPKEGPSILRIQQVVRGDSAAYFCASSPPELAKNIQYFGAGTRLSVL.

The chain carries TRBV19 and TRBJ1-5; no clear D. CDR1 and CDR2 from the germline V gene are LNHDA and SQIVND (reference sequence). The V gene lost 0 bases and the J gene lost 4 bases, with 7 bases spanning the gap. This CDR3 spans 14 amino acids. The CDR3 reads CASSIENGNQPQHF. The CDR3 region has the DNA TGTGCCAGTAGTATAGAGAACGGGAATCAGCCCCAGCATTTT.

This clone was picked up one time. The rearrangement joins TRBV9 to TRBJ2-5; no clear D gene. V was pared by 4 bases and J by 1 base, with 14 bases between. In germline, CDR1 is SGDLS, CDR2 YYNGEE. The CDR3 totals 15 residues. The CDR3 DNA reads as TGTGCCAGCAGCTCCTCCGGAGCTCCCCAAGAGACCCAGTACTTC. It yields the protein CASSSSGAPQETQYF. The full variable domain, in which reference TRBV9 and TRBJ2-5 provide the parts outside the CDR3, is DSGVTQTPKHLITATGQRVTLRCSPRSGDLSVYWYQQSLDQGLQFLIQYYNGEERAKGNILERFSAQQFPDLHSELNLSSLELGDSALYFCASSSSGAPQETQYFGPGTRLLVL.

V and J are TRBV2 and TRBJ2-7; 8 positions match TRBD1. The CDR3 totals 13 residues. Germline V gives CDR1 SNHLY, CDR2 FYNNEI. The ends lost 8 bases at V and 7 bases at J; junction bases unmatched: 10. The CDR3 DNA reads TGTGCCAGCGCCCTGGACAGGGTGGGGGAGCAGTACTTC. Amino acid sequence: CASALDRVGEQYF.

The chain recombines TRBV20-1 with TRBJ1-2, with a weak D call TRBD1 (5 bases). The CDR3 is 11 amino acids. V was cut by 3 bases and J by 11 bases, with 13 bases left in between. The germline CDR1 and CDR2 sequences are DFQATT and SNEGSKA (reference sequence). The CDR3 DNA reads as TGCAGTGCTAGCCGGGGGACGTCTTACACCTTC. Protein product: CSASRGTSYTF.

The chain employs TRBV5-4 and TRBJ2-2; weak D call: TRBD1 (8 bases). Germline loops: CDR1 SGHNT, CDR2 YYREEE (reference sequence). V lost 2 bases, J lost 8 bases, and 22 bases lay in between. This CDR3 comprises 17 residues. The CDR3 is CASSLPGGIGDRGELFF. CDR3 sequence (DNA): TGTGCCAGCAGCTTACCGGGAGGAATAGGGGACAGGGGGGAGCTGTTTTTT.

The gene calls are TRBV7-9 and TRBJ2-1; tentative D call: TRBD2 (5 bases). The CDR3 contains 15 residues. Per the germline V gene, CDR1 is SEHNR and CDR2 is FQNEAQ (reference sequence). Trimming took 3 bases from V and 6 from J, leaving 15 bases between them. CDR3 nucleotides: TGTGCCAGCAGCTTGGAAATAGGACTTCTCAATGAGCAGTTCTTC. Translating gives CASSLEIGLLNEQFF.

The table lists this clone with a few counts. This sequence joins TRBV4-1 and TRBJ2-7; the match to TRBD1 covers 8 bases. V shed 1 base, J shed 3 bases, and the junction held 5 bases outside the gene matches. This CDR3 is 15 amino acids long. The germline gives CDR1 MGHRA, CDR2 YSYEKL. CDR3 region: CASSQGDRNHYEQYF. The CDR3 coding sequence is TGCGCCAGCAGCCAAGGGGACAGGAACCACTACGAGCAGTACTTC.

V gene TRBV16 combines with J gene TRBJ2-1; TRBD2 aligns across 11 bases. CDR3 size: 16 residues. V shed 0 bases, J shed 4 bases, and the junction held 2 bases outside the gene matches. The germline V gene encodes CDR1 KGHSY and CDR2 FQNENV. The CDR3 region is CASSQSPSGGYNEQFF. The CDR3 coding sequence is TGTGCCAGCAGCCAATCCCCTAGCGGGGGGTACAATGAGCAGTTCTTC. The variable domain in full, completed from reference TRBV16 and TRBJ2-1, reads GEEVAQTPKHLVRGEGQKAKLYCAPIKGHSYVFWYQQVLKNEFKFLISFQNENVFDETGMPKERFSAKCLPNSPCSLEIQATKLEDSAVYFCASSQSPSGGYNEQFFGPGTRLTVL.

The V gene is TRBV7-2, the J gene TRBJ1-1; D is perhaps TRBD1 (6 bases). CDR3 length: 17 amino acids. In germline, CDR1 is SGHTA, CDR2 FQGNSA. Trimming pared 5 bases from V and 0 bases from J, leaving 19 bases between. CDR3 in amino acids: CASSNFKLQGLNTEAFF. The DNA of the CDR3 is TGTGCCAGCAGCAACTTTAAACTACAGGGCTTGAACACTGAAGCTTTCTTT.

In DNA form, the CDR3 reads TGTGCCAGCAGCTTACCGACTAGCGGGGGCTACCAAGAGACCCAGTACTTC. It translates to CASSLPTSGGYQETQYF. V usage is TRBV7-9 and J usage is TRBJ2-5; TRBD2 aligns across 12 bases. Germline V lookup: CDR1 SEHNR, CDR2 FQNEAQ (reference sequence). J gave up 0 bases and V 2 bases, and 4 bases lay outside the gene matches. CDR3 size: 17 residues.